A selection of T cell receptor beta chains follows, all from one sample in a study of Ad26.COV2.S vaccination and SARS-CoV-2 variants. Measured with immunoSEQ multiplex PCR; TCRdb has only the in-frame clones, and not every one. The sample includes roughly 270,000 clones, about 90% of them seen just once. The sample in question was peripheral blood, obtained in a trial of Ad26.COV2.S vaccine versus placebo. Receptors originate from a person aged 18 to 59 who received the Ad26.COV2.S COVID-19 vaccine or a placebo. CDR3s include the opening cysteine and the closing phenylalanine or tryptophan. A D gene is named only where the DNA matches it firmly. Expanded clones get a size class; other rows say once, few or many, or leave the size out.

CDR3nt	CDR3aa	abundance	len	v_gene	j_gene	d_gene
TGTGCCAGCAGGACCGACGGATATAGCAATCAGCCCCAGCATTTT	CASRTDGYSNQPQHF	-	15	TRBV2	TRBJ1-5	-
TGTGCCAGCAGCGGTGGACCAAGCTCCTACGAGCAGTACTTC	CASSGGPSSYEQYF	once	14	TRBV9	TRBJ2-7	-
TGTGCCAGCAGCCAAGACAGGAGCTGGCGCACTGAAGCTTTCTTT	CASSQDRSWRTEAFF	-	15	TRBV14	TRBJ1-1	-
TGTGCCAGCAGCGTAGGTCTGGGCCGAGATCAGCCCCAGCATTTT	CASSVGLGRDQPQHF	-	15	TRBV9	TRBJ1-5	-
TGTGCCAGCTCACAGACAGGGGGTTACGAGCAGTACTTC	CASSQTGGYEQYF	-	13	TRBV18	TRBJ2-7	TRBD1
TGCAGCGTTGAAGATCCGGGGCAGCCCCAGCATTTT	CSVEDPGQPQHF	-	12	TRBV29-1	TRBJ1-5	-
TGCGCCAGCAGCCCTAAAAGGACTAGCGGGAGGACCCTATTTCAAGAGACCCAGTACTTC	CASSPKRTSGRTLFQETQYF	-	20	TRBV5-1	TRBJ2-5	TRBD2
TGCGCCAGCAGCTTGACCCCCAGGACGTACGAGCAGTACTTC	CASSLTPRTYEQYF	-	14	TRBV5-1	TRBJ2-7	-
TGCGCCAGCAGCTTGGATAGGAGTCAGAATGAGCAGTTCTTC	CASSLDRSQNEQFF	-	14	TRBV5-1	TRBJ2-1	-
TGTGCCAGCAGCTTGGCGGCTGAGTATAGCAATCAGCCCCAGCATTTT	CASSLAAEYSNQPQHF	-	16	TRBV5-6	TRBJ1-5	-
TGTGCCAGCAGGGCCCTAGCGGGAGGCTCCTACAATGAGCAGTTCTTC	CASRALAGGSYNEQFF	-	16	TRBV27	TRBJ2-1	TRBD2
TGTGCCAGCAGCGCCTTAGACAGGGGGAGGAATGGCTACACCTTC	CASSALDRGRNGYTF	medium-sized	15	TRBV9	TRBJ1-2	TRBD1
TGTGCCAGCAGCTTGGGAGTCCCCCTCCACTTT	CASSLGVPLHF	few	11	TRBV5-8	TRBJ1-6	-
TGTGCCAGCAAAGAGGCTAGCGGGGGGGCCCATGAGCAGTTCTTC	CASKEASGGAHEQFF	-	15	TRBV6-4	TRBJ2-1	TRBD2
TGCAGCGGTATCTCCCCCGGGGACAGGGCCACAGATACGCAGTATTTT	CSGISPGDRATDTQYF	-	16	TRBV29-1	TRBJ2-3	TRBD1
TGTGCCAGCAGCACCAGGGAATTTCGAGGCAAAAACATTCAGTACTTC	CASSTREFRGKNIQYF	-	16	TRBV11-2	TRBJ2-4	-
TGTGCCAGCAGCACGACAGGGAGGGGAGAAAAACTGTTTTTT	CASSTTGRGEKLFF	-	14	TRBV7-8	TRBJ1-4	TRBD1
TGTGCCAGCAGCTTAGCGGGACAGGTAACTGAAGCTTTCTTT	CASSLAGQVTEAFF	-	14	TRBV7-2	TRBJ1-1	TRBD1
TGTGCCAGCAGCTTGGCCACTAGCGGGAGATACGAGCAGTACTTC	CASSLATSGRYEQYF	-	15	TRBV5-5	TRBJ2-7	TRBD2
TGTGCCAGCAGCTCTGACAGGGGGGGACTCTCGGGTTACGAGCAGTACTTC	CASSSDRGGLSGYEQYF	-	17	TRBV27	TRBJ2-7	TRBD1